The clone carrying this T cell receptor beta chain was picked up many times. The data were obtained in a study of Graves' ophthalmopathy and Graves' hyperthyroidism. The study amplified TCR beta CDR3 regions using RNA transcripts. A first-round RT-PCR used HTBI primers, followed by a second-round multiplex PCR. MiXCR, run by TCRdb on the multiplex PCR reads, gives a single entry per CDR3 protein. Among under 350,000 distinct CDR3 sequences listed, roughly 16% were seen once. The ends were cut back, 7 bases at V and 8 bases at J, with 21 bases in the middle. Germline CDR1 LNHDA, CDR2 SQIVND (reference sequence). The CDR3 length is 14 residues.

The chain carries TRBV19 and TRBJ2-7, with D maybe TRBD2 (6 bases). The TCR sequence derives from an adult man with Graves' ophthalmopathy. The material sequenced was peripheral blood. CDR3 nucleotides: TGTGCCAGTATGCGCGGGGCCCCCCCTAGGAAGCAGTACTTC. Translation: CASMRGAPPRKQYF.